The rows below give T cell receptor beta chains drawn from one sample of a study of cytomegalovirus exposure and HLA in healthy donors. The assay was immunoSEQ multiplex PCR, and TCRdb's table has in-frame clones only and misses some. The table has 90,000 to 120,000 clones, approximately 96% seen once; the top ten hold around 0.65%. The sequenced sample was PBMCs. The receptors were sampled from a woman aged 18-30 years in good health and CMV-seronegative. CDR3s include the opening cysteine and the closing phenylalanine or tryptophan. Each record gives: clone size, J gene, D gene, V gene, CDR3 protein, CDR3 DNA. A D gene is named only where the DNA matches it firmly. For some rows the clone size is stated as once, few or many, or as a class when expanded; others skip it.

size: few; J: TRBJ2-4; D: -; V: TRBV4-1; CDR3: CASSQEQGTHSPAKNIQYF; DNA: TGCGCCAGCAGCCAAGAGCAGGGCACTCACAGTCCGGCCAAAAACATTCAGTACTTC
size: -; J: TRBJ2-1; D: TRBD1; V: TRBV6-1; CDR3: CASSSGTGGYNEQFF; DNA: TGTGCCAGCAGTTCTGGGACAGGGGGTTACAATGAGCAGTTCTTC
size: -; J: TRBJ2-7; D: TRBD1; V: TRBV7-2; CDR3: CASRRTGAGLEQYF; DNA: TGTGCCAGCAGGCGGACAGGGGCGGGTCTCGAGCAGTACTTC
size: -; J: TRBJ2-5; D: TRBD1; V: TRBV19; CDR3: CASRLMGQGGETQYF; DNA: TGTGCCAGTAGGCTGATGGGACAGGGCGGGGAGACCCAGTACTTC
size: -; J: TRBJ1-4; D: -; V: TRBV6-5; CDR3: CASSYSSGVLFF; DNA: TGTGCCAGCAGTTACAGCTCGGGGGTGCTGTTTTTT
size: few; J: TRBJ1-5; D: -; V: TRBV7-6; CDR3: CASPRAHSNQPQHF; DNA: TGTGCCAGCCCGAGGGCTCATAGCAATCAGCCCCAGCATTTT
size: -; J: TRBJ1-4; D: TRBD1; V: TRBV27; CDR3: CASSFGTGSEKLFF; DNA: TGTGCCAGCAGTTTTGGGACAGGGAGTGAAAAACTGTTTTTT
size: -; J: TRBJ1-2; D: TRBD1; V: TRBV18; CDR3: CASSQDVGQAIYGYTF; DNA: TGTGCCAGCTCACAGGACGTGGGACAGGCAATATATGGCTACACCTTC
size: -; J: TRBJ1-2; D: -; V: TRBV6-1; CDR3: CASSEMTAGYGYTF; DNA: TGTGCCAGCAGTGAAATGACAGCGGGATATGGCTACACCTTC
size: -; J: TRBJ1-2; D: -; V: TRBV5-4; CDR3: CASSSRENYGYTF; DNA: TGTGCCAGCAGCTCCAGGGAAAACTATGGCTACACCTTC
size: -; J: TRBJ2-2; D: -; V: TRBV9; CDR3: CASSLRTNPGELFF; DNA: TGTGCCAGCAGCCTAAGGACTAATCCCGGGGAGCTGTTTTTT
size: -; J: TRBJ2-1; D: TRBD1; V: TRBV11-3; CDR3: CASSLVGTGVYNEQFF; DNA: TGTGCCAGCAGCTTAGTCGGGACAGGTGTCTACAATGAGCAGTTCTTC
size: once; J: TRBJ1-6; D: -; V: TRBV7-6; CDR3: CATSPAGHNSPLHF; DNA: TGTGCCACCTCCCCGGCGGGTCATAATTCACCCCTCCACTTT
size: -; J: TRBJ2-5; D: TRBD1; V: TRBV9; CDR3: CASSVGTGEETQYF; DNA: TGTGCCAGCAGCGTAGGCACAGGGGAAGAGACCCAGTACTTC
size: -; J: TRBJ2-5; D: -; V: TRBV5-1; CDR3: CASSWGGGGETQYF; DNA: TGCGCCAGCAGCTGGGGGGGCGGGGGAGAGACCCAGTACTTC
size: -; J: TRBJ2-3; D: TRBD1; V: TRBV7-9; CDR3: CASSLADRGDTQYF; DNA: TGTGCCAGCAGCTTAGCCGACAGGGGAGATACGCAGTATTTT
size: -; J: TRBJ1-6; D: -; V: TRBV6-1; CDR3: CASSDLWTRGKSPLHF; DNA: TGTGCCAGCAGTGATCTGTGGACAAGGGGTAAATCACCCCTCCACTTT
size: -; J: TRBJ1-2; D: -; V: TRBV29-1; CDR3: CSVPSGYNYGYTF; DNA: TGCAGCGTTCCGAGCGGCTATAACTATGGCTACACCTTC
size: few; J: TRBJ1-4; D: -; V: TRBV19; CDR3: CASSTGRSEKLFF; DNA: TGTGCCAGTTCGACAGGACGGAGTGAAAAACTGTTTTTT
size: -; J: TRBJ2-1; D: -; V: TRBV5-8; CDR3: CASSLDFGGSYNEQFF; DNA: TGTGCCAGCAGCTTGGATTTTGGGGGGTCCTACAATGAGCAGTTCTTC
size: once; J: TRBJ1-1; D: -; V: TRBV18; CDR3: CASSRWGGDLNTEAFF; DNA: TGTGCCAGCTCACGATGGGGCGGGGACCTGAACACTGAAGCTTTCTTT
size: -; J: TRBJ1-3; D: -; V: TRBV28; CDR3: CASSRFGKSGNTIYF; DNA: TGTGCCAGCAGCCGATTCGGGAAGTCTGGAAACACCATATATTTT
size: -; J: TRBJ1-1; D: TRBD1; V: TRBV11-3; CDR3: CASSLTGTGSEAFF; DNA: TGTGCCAGCAGCTTAACCGGGACAGGGTCTGAAGCTTTCTTT
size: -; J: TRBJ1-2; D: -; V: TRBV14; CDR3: CASSQEGQWGYGYTF; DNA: TGTGCCAGCAGCCAAGAAGGACAGTGGGGCTATGGCTACACCTTC
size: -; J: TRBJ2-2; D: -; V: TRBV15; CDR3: CATSSSPTGELFF; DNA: TGTGCCACCAGTAGTAGCCCAACCGGGGAGCTGTTTTTT
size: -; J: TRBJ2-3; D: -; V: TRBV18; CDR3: CASSPGPGTQYF; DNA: TGTGCCAGCTCACCGGGGCCGGGTACGCAGTATTTT
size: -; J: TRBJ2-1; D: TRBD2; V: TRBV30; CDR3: CAWGTTQLRLAGNNEQFF; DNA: TGTGCCTGGGGGACGACTCAGCTCAGACTAGCGGGGAACAATGAGCAGTTCTTC
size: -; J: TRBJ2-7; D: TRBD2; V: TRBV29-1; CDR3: CSVAGGSTYEQYF; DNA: TGCAGCGTTGCCGGGGGGTCAACCTACGAGCAGTACTTC
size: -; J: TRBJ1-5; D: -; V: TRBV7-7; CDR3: CATSRVEGQPQHF; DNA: TGTGCTACCTCAAGGGTGGAGGGTCAGCCCCAGCATTTT
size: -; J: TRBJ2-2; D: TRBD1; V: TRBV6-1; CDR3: CASIWTGSNTGELFF; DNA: TGTGCCAGCATATGGACAGGCTCGAACACCGGGGAGCTGTTTTTT
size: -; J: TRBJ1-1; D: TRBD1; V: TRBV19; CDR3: CASRQGGWNTEAFF; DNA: TGTGCCAGTAGACAGGGGGGCTGGAACACTGAAGCTTTCTTT
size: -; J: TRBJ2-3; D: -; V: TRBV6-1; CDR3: CASSEAGGLTDTQYF; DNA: TGTGCCAGCAGTGAAGCGGGGGGGCTCACAGATACGCAGTATTTT
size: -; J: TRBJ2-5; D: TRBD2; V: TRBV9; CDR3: CASSVATWEGKETQYF; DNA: TGTGCCAGCAGCGTAGCTACGTGGGAGGGGAAAGAGACCCAGTACTTC
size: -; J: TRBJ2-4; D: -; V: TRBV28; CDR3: CASSANSWGRAKNIQYF; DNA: TGTGCCAGCAGTGCCAACTCTTGGGGCCGGGCCAAAAACATTCAGTACTTC
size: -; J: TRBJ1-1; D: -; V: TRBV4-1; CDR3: CASSQDRFRGTEAFF; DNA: TGCGCCAGCAGCCAAGATCGGTTTCGGGGTACTGAAGCTTTCTTT
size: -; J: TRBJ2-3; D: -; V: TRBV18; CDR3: CASSPPGVRSTDTQYF; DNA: TGTGCCAGCTCACCACCCGGAGTTAGGAGCACAGATACGCAGTATTTT
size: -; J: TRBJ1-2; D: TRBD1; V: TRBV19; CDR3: CASKRPGTGDGYTF; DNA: TGTGCCAGTAAACGACCCGGGACAGGGGATGGCTACACCTTC
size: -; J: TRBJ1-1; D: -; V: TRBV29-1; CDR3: CSVEGENTEAFF; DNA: TGCAGCGTAGAGGGGGAGAACACTGAAGCTTTCTTT
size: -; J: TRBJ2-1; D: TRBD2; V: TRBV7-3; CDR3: CASSYGTSTYNEQFF; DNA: TGTGCCAGCAGCTATGGGACTAGTACCTACAATGAGCAGTTCTTC
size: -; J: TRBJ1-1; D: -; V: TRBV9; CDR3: CASSVGSIGRGNTEAFF; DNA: TGTGCCAGCAGCGTAGGATCGATAGGTAGGGGAAACACTGAAGCTTTCTTT